This T cell receptor (beta chain) is from a study of T cells after yellow fever vaccination (dated by TCRdb to between 2017 and 2020). About the full investigation: The SMART-Seq v4 Ultra Low Input RNA kit was used to prepare libraries from fractions with low cell numbers. To follow T-cell clones before and after primary and booster YFV17D yellow fever vaccination, bulk TCR alpha and beta repertoires were sequenced over time. Two healthy male donors made up the cohort, one aged 18 to 30 years and the other aged 30 to 40 years. Blood samples were taken at several timepoints before and after primary and secondary immunization, and bulk PBMC replicates and cell subsets were isolated.

Taken from cysteine to phenylalanine, the CDR3 has 16 residues. Solely the CDR3 DNA is kept, with 48 bases framed from the first base. General conclusions and limits of the study: The secondary T-cell response was weaker than the primary response but faster, peaking on day 5 instead of day 15. A small fraction of clonotypes appeared in both the CD4 and CD8 compartments, likely as a result of convergent recombination. Because abundant contaminating clonotypes from the bulk population could be contained in FACS-sorted repertoires, computational filtering was required. Only a couple of donors were included in the study, so the extent to which the findings can be generalized is limited. After the booster, most clones that had expanded after primary vaccination were detected again (roughly 95% of CD4 and around 88% of CD8), suggesting broad maintenance of memory.

As to this clonotype: Which antigen it targets is not known. No much larger clone exists at a distance of one base, and base qualities are not known.

The sample's treatment or condition label, decoded: live attenuated yellow fever vaccine strain. At each blood-draw timepoint, two biological replicates of bulk PBMCs were obtained. PBMCs were isolated from peripheral blood using a standard Ficoll-Paque protocol. TriZol was used to extract RNA from bulk PBMCs, from CD4 and CD8 fractions, and from dextramer-positive and dextramer-negative fractions. TCR cDNA was synthesized by 5'RACE template switching, which introduced a universal primer site and unique molecular identifiers. Priming for cDNA synthesis came from both the TCR alpha and TCR beta constant segments. Library amplification involved two PCR steps, and the second step added sample barcodes and sequencing adapters. Libraries were sequenced on Illumina HiSeq 2500 (2x100 bp) or NovaSeq (2x150 bp). In the original analysis: Demultiplexing of reads and collapsing into UMI consensus sequences were performed with MIGEC, and V(D)J alignment was carried out with MiXCR. Vaccine-responding clonotypes were defined with edgeR using replicate PBMC samples, requiring FDR below 0.01 and a log2 fold change above 5 up to day 15. Each bulk clonotype was labeled CD4 or CD8 based on which sequenced repertoire, CD4 or CD8, contained the clonotype at higher abundance. TCRdb redid the processing of the public reads, applying fastp at Q25 and MiXCR, and retained in-frame beta chains. Rows are unified per CDR3 protein, each entry keeping the most common DNA and genes. The V and J calls here are based on TCRdb, not the publication. The sample table contains hundreds of thousands of distinct CDR3 sequences; only one count was recorded for roughly 12% of them. The ten largest make up 14% to 15% of the sample.

The chain is assembled from TRBV21-1 and TRBJ2-7; TRBD2, as called in the table, went unchecked against the DNA. TRBV21-1 is given as a pseudogene. This TCR came from a man younger than 40 who received the YFV17D yellow fever vaccine. The sequences come from PBMCs, collected on the day of the yellow fever booster vaccination. CDR3 loop: CASSTRRDSRSYEQYF. The nucleotide sequence is given as TGTGCCAGCAGCACCAGGAGGGACAGTAGATCCTACGAGCAGTACTTC.